This TCR beta chain was observed in a study of T cells in Graves' hyperthyroidism and ophthalmopathy. Regarding the study as a whole: Blood held most thyroid clonotypes expanded above 0.001 frequency.

Amplified TCR beta CDR3 regions derived from RNA transcripts. Primed by the HTBI set, a first-round RT-PCR was run on the TCR CDR3. One entry per CDR3 protein, called by TCRdb with MiXCR from the multiplex PCR reads. This table holds around 350,000 distinct CDR3 sequences, roughly 13% found once. The V end was cut by 7 bases, the J end by 4 bases, with 19 bases between. The CDR3 runs to 15 residues. This clonotype was seen ten or more times. Antigen specificity is unknown. Among the patients, aged 18 to 65, hyperthyroidism was newly diagnosed and had lasted under 2 months. This chain connects TRBV12-3 or TRBV12-4 to TRBJ1-2; D not certain. The sample taken for sequencing was blood. This TCR was recovered from a woman under 30 with Graves' hyperthyroidism. In nucleotides, the CDR3 is TGTGCCAGCACTCGGGGAGACGGAGCGAGCTATGGCTACACCTTC. Amino acids: CASTRGDGASYGYTF.